The rows below give T cell receptor beta chains drawn from one sample of a study of blood T cell repertoires in COVID-19. The data were produced by immunoSEQ multiplex PCR, yet TCRdb's version contains in-frame clones alone and is incomplete. The table records tens of thousands of clones, around 90% of them present only once. The sample comprised peripheral blood. These receptors were taken from a man aged 45 to 65 with acute or convalescent COVID-19. Each CDR3 is given with its conserved first and last residue. The D gene is left open where the match is weak. The size of a clone is reported for some rows only, either as once, few or many, or as a class for expanded clones.

TRBD1	TRBJ1-2	-	TRBV10-3	TGTGCCATCAGTGAGAGAGGGGGCGCTAGCCGGTACACCTTC	CAISERGGASRYTF
-	TRBJ1-2	-	TRBV19	TGTGCCAGTAGTATCTTTTTCTCGGGGGGACATGGCTACACCTTC	CASSIFFSGGHGYTF
TRBD1	TRBJ1-1	-	TRBV10-3	TGTGCCATCAGTGCCGGGACAGGGGGCACTGAAGCTTTCTTT	CAISAGTGGTEAFF
TRBD1	TRBJ2-7	-	TRBV5-1	TGCGCCAGCAGCTTGGGGGACAGGTCGGGCGAGCAGTACTTC	CASSLGDRSGEQYF
-	TRBJ2-1	once	TRBV14	TGTGCCAGCAGCCAAGATTGGACAGGGGGACTAGCGGCCCCCCGGGGGGATGAGCAGTTCTTC	CASSQDWTGGLAAPRGDEQFF
-	TRBJ2-5	once	TRBV12-3/TRBV12-4	TGTGCCAGCAGTTCCAGTGAGACCCAGTACTTC	CASSSSETQYF
-	TRBJ2-1	-	TRBV29-1	TGCAGCGTTGTGATTCAGACAGCTACGGGTGAGCAGTTCTTC	CSVVIQTATGEQFF
TRBD2	TRBJ2-7	-	TRBV6-5	TGTGCCAGCAGTTACCCAGCGGGGGGCGAGCAGTACTTC	CASSYPAGGEQYF
-	TRBJ2-3	-	TRBV7-2	TGTGCCAGCAGCTTAGGTGGCGGGAACACAGATACGCAGTATTTT	CASSLGGGNTDTQYF
-	TRBJ1-5	-	TRBV2	TGTGCCAGCAGTTGGGGGGGGAGCAATCAGCCCCAGCATTTT	CASSWGGSNQPQHF
-	TRBJ2-4	-	TRBV6-5	TGTGCCAGCAGTCAGGGGCCGGGCAACATTCAGTACTTC	CASSQGPGNIQYF
-	TRBJ1-2	-	TRBV3-1/TRBV3-2	TGTGCCAGCAGCCAAGATGGGGGGGGTGTTAACTATGGCTACACCTTC	CASSQDGGGVNYGYTF
TRBD1	TRBJ1-2	-	TRBV30	TGTGCCTGGAGTGTACTAGGGGGCGGCTATGGCTACACCTTC	CAWSVLGGGYGYTF
-	TRBJ1-5	-	TRBV19	TGTGCCAGTAGTATGGCTAATCAGCCCCAGCATTTT	CASSMANQPQHF
-	TRBJ1-6	-	TRBV4-2	TGTGCCAGCAGCCAAGATAGCTCCGGGAAATCCTATAATTCACCCCTCCACTTT	CASSQDSSGKSYNSPLHF
-	TRBJ1-2	-	TRBV9	TGTGCCAGCAGCGTAGGTGTCAATAACTATGGCTACACCTTC	CASSVGVNNYGYTF
TRBD1	TRBJ2-1	-	TRBV10-3	TGTGCCATCAGTGAGTCATCGGGCAGGGGGCGATACAATGAGCAGTTCTTC	CAISESSGRGRYNEQFF
-	TRBJ1-5	-	TRBV15	TGTGCCACCAGCAGAGATCGGGGGTGGGTCAATCAGCCCCAGCATTTT	CATSRDRGWVNQPQHF
-	TRBJ1-1	-	TRBV7-2	TGTGCCAGCAGCCCCTTCACAGGGCACACTGAAGCTTTCTTT	CASSPFTGHTEAFF
TRBD1	TRBJ1-3	-	TRBV7-6	TGTGCCAGCAGCACTTATACAGGGGGAGGTGGAAACACCATATATTTT	CASSTYTGGGGNTIYF
-	TRBJ2-7	many	TRBV11-2	TGTGCCAGCAGCTTAGTCCCAGGGCCCTACGAGCAGTACTTC	CASSLVPGPYEQYF
-	TRBJ2-7	-	TRBV18	TGTGCCAGCTCACCAGGTGGGCAGGACTACGAGCAGTACTTC	CASSPGGQDYEQYF
-	TRBJ1-6	-	TRBV9	TGTGCCAGCAGCGTGACGGGGGGACCGATTTCACCCCTCCACTTT	CASSVTGGPISPLHF
TRBD1	TRBJ2-3	-	TRBV18	TGTGCCAGCTCACGGGGACAGGGGGCGGCAGATACGCAGTATTTT	CASSRGQGAADTQYF
-	TRBJ2-1	-	TRBV13	TGTGCCAGCTCGGAGGGGAGCTCCTACAATGAGCAGTTCTTC	CASSEGSSYNEQFF
-	TRBJ1-6	-	TRBV6-5	TGTGCCATACAGGGCTCCTATAATTCACCCCTCCACTTT	CAIQGSYNSPLHF
TRBD1	TRBJ2-7	-	TRBV6-5	TGTGCCAGCAGTCCCCGGGACAGAACCTACGAGCAGTACTTC	CASSPRDRTYEQYF
TRBD1	TRBJ1-2	once	TRBV30	TGTGCCTGGAGGGGACAGGGGGTGTCTGGCTACACCTTC	CAWRGQGVSGYTF
-	TRBJ1-1	-	TRBV7-9	TGTGCCAGCAGCTTAGGCGCAGGGGAGATTGCCCCTGAAGCTTTCTTT	CASSLGAGEIAPEAFF
-	TRBJ2-5	once	TRBV4-1	TGCGCCAGCAGCCCGGGTCGGGGGTTGCAAGAGACCCAGTACTTC	CASSPGRGLQETQYF
-	TRBJ2-2	-	TRBV24-1	TGTGCCACCAGTGATCCCGGGTTAGGGAACACCGGGGAGCTGTTTTTT	CATSDPGLGNTGELFF
-	TRBJ2-5	-	TRBV7-9	TGTGCCAGCAGCTACGGGGGAGAGACCCAGTACTTC	CASSYGGETQYF
TRBD1	TRBJ2-7	-	TRBV6-5	TGTGCCAGTGTTACAGGGGGACGCTACGAGCAGTACTTC	CASVTGGRYEQYF
TRBD1	TRBJ2-7	-	TRBV15	TGTGCCACCAGCAGGGACAGGGGGTTATACGAGCAGTACTTC	CATSRDRGLYEQYF
-	TRBJ2-1	once	TRBV3-1/TRBV3-2	TGTGCCAGCAGCCATCCCCACGGGACTTCCTACAATGAGCAGTTCTTC	CASSHPHGTSYNEQFF
TRBD1	TRBJ1-1	-	TRBV27	TGTGCCAGCAGTTTGGGGACAGCGAACACTGAAGCTTTCTTT	CASSLGTANTEAFF
-	TRBJ1-6	-	TRBV27	TGTGCCAGCAGTTTAACCGCCCCACAGAGCTCCTATAATTCACCCCTCCACTTT	CASSLTAPQSSYNSPLHF
TRBD1	TRBJ1-2	-	TRBV27	TGTGCCAGCAGTTTTGGGACAGGGGGTGGCTACACCTTC	CASSFGTGGGYTF
TRBD2	TRBJ2-1	-	TRBV6-4	TGTGCCAGCAGCCCACTAGCGGGGGGGCCAAATGAGCAGTTCTTC	CASSPLAGGPNEQFF
TRBD1	TRBJ2-3	-	TRBV7-9	TGTGCCAGCAGCCCCGACAGGGGTACTAGCACAGATACGCAGTATTTT	CASSPDRGTSTDTQYF
-	TRBJ1-1	-	TRBV5-1	TGCGCCAGCAGCCTGGCCCAAGCAAACACTGAAGCTTTCTTT	CASSLAQANTEAFF
TRBD1	TRBJ1-2	-	TRBV12-3/TRBV12-4	TGTGCCAGCAGTAGGACAGGGGACTCCGGCTACACCTTC	CASSRTGDSGYTF
TRBD1	TRBJ1-2	-	TRBV18	TGTGCCAGCTCACCGGGACAGGGGGTCTCCTATGGCTACACCTTC	CASSPGQGVSYGYTF
-	TRBJ2-7	-	TRBV5-4	TGTGCCAGCAGCAGCACCTACGAGCAGTACTTC	CASSSTYEQYF
-	TRBJ1-1	few	TRBV30	TGTGCCGGTACATACAGGGTGGCCGAAGCTTTCTTT	CAGTYRVAEAFF
TRBD1	TRBJ2-1	-	TRBV25-1	TGTGCCAGCAGTGAACCTGGGACAGGGAGGGATGAGCAGTTCTTC	CASSEPGTGRDEQFF
-	TRBJ1-1	-	TRBV6-5	TGTGCCAGCAGGAACTGGAACACTGAAGCTTTCTTT	CASRNWNTEAFF
TRBD1	TRBJ2-5	-	TRBV11-2	TGTGCCAGCACCACCGGACAGGGGCGATTCCAAGAGACCCAGTACTTC	CASTTGQGRFQETQYF
-	TRBJ2-7	-	TRBV7-2	TGTGCCAGCAGCTTAGGCCCAACGGGGGCCTACGAGCAGTACTTC	CASSLGPTGAYEQYF
TRBD1	TRBJ2-7	-	TRBV7-6	TGTGCCAGCAGCTTAATGATGGGGGGGACAGGGGAATTCATACACGAGCAGTACTTC	CASSLMMGGTGEFIHEQYF
TRBD1	TRBJ2-7	once	TRBV5-4	TGTGCCAGCAGCTTGCCCGGGACAGGGGACTACGAGCAGTACTTC	CASSLPGTGDYEQYF
-	TRBJ2-1	-	TRBV5-1	TGCGCCAGCAGCTTGGCTAGTCGTACCCGTGAGCAGTTCTTC	CASSLASRTREQFF
TRBD2	TRBJ2-2	-	TRBV5-4	TGTGCCAGCAGCCTCACTAGCGGGGTAACCGGGGAGCTGTTTTTT	CASSLTSGVTGELFF
-	TRBJ2-3	-	TRBV13	TGTGCCAGCAGGTTCCGAGGCGCAGATACGCAGTATTTT	CASRFRGADTQYF